This T cell receptor (beta chain) emerged from a study of blood T cell repertoires in COVID-19. About the research overall: COVID-19 samples, acute and convalescent, were from the United States, Italy and Spain. Nucleic acid was either cDNA or gDNA, and it came from T cells, B-cell-depleted T cells, or PBMCs.

The V segment lost 4 bases and the J segment 0 bases; nucleotides outside the gene matches: 13. The CDR3 extends over 18 amino acids. In germline, CDR1 is SGHNT, CDR2 YYREEE (reference sequence). Clones were read by immunoSEQ multiplex PCR, and TCRdb kept only the in-frame ones, dropping some. This table has a few hundred thousand clones, under 90% appearing once. This clonotype originated in a woman over 75 with COVID-19, enrolled during active disease. The specimen sequenced was peripheral blood. This chain connects TRBV5-4 to TRBJ1-3, with 7 bases lining up with TRBD1. The chain's CDR3 is CASSPTRTGSSSGNTIYF. The DNA for the CDR3 is TGTGCCAGCAGCCCCACTAGGACAGGCTCAAGCTCTGGAAACACCATATATTTT.